Sequencing of this T cell receptor (beta chain) was carried out in a study of blood T cell repertoires in COVID-19. Study in general: The cDNA or gDNA used as material had been derived from T cells, B-cell-depleted T cells, or PBMCs.

The germline gives CDR1 GTSNPN, CDR2 SVGIG (reference sequence). This CDR3 contains 13 residues. The V and J ends lost 8 bases and 3 bases, in that order; junction bases with no gene match: 7. Measured with immunoSEQ multiplex PCR; TCRdb has only the in-frame clones, and not every one. In the table there are just under 350,000 clones, 85% to 90% of which are singletons. The sample comprised peripheral blood. The V gene is TRBV30, the J gene TRBJ1-3; TRBD1 matches at 7 bases. The sequence was collected from a woman between 65 and 79 years old with COVID-19, enrolled during active disease. CDR3 DNA: TGTGCCCCAGGGGGGAGTGGTGGAAACACCATATATTTT. As protein: CAPGGSGGNTIYF.